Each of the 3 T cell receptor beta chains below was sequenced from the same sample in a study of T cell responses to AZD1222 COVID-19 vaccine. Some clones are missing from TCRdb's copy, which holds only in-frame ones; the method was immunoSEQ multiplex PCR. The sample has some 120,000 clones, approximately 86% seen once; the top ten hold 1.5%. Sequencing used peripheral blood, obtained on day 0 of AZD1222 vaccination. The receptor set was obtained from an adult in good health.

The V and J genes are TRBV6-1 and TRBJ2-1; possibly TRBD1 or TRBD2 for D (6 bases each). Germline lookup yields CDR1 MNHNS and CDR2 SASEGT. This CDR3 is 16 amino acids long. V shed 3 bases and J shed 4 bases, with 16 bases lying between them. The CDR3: CASSDRLGGEYNEQFF. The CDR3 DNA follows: TGTGCCAGCAGTGATCGTTTGGGGGGCGAATACAATGAGCAGTTCTTC.

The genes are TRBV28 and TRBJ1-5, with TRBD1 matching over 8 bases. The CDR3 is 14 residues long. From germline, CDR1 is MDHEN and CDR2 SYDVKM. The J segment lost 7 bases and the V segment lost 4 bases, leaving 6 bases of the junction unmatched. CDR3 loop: CASSSPGGLQPQHF. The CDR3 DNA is TGTGCCAGCAGTTCCCCAGGGGGCCTACAGCCCCAGCATTTT.

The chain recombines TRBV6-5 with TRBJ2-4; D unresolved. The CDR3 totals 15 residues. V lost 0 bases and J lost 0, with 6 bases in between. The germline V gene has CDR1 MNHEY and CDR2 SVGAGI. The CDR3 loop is CASSYSLGAKNIQYF. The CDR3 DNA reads TGTGCCAGCAGTTACTCGCTAGGAGCCAAAAACATTCAGTACTTC.